Sequencing of this T cell receptor beta chain was carried out in a study of T cell clonality in common variable immunodeficiency. Study-level points and caveats: CVID subjects shared fewer TCRbeta clones than healthy controls did.

CDR3 length: 16 residues. CDR1 and CDR2 from the germline V gene are LNHDA and SQIVND (reference sequence). V lost 6 bases to trimming and J lost 0 bases; unmatched junction nucleotides: 7. This clone was seen ten or more times. Its antigen is unidentified. The read halts 3 residues ahead of the CDR3 end, with the missing end drawn from the germline J gene. Sequencing was performed with immunoSEQ multiplex PCR; in TCRdb, only in-frame clones are kept and a portion is missing. The data show more than 65,000 clones, with none appearing a single time. The sequenced sample consisted of peripheral blood mononuclear cells. The TCR comes from a person aged 18-70 years in good health. The V call is TRBV19, the J call TRBJ2-2, with 7 bases that match TRBD1. CDR3 in amino acids: CASRGGQWTNTGELFF. Partial CDR3 DNA: TGTGCCAGTAGAGGGGGCCAATGGACGAACACCGGGGAG.